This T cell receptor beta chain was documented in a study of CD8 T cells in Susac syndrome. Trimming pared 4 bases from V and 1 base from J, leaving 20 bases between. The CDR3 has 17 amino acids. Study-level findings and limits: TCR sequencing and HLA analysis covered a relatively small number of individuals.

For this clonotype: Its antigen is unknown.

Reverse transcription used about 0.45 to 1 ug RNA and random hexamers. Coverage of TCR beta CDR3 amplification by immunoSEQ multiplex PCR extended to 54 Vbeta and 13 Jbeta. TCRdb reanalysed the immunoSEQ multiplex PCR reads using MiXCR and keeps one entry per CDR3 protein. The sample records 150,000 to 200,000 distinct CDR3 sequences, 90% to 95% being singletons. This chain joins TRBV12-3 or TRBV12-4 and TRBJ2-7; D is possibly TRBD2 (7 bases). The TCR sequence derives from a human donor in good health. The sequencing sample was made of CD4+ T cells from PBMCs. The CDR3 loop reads CASSSRGAGYSSYEQYF. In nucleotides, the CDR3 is TGTGCCAGCAGTTCCCGGGGGGCGGGTTATTCTTCCTACGAGCAGTACTTC.